This TCR beta chain was identified in a study of esophageal squamous cell carcinoma under preoperative chemotherapy (dated by TCRdb to the late 2010s). In the study overall: Both tumor-infiltrating lymphocytes and peripheral blood T cells had their TCR repertoires profiled in the study. The effects of paclitaxel-nedaplatin chemotherapy on T-cell receptor repertoires in patients with esophageal squamous cell carcinoma were assessed. The cohort comprised a few patients with primary esophageal squamous cell carcinoma. Repertoires from samples taken before paclitaxel-nedaplatin therapy were compared with repertoires from samples taken after paclitaxel-nedaplatin therapy. What the study reported, not specific to this receptor: Clonotype frequencies shifted immediately and substantially under paclitaxel-nedaplatin therapy, and abundant clones were more likely to contract than to amplify. TCR diversity increased significantly in peripheral T cells after chemotherapy, but not in tumor-infiltrating lymphocytes. Post-treatment tumor-infiltrating lymphocytes appeared partly derived from peripheral T cells migrating into the tumor, not solely from local clonal changes. Only 4 or 5 patients with esophageal squamous cell carcinoma were analyzed, making for a small cohort.

What this sample's time point label stands for: after preoperative PTX-NDP chemotherapy. Patients received paclitaxel-nedaplatin as preoperative chemotherapy before surgery. The CDR3 spans 17 residues, from the cysteine through the phenylalanine. Solely the CDR3 DNA is kept, with 51 bases framed from the first base. The germline V gene sets CDR1 to SGHTA and CDR2 to FQGNSA. V sheds 6 bases and J sheds 2 bases, leaving 22 bases between their ends. This clonotype was seen a handful of times. The antigen this receptor binds is unknown. Within one base of it there is no much larger clone, and no base qualities were kept. Libraries were prepared through PCR. TCRdb records HiSeq X Ten as the sequencer. High-throughput sequencing was used to characterize the TCR repertoires. The public reads were run again by TCRdb, first through fastp at Q25 and then through MiXCR, and only productive beta chains were kept. Rows are unified per CDR3 protein, each entry keeping the most common DNA and genes. The sample table shows about 32,000 distinct CDR3 sequences, and 40% to 65% are seen once. The leading ten clones occupy 20% to 25% of the sample.

Specimen collection occurred from a patient given preoperative chemotherapy. This chain joins TRBV7-2 to TRBJ1-1; the D gene is perhaps TRBD1, on 5 matching bases. The receptor was isolated from a human donor with esophageal squamous cell carcinoma. The donor label of this sample is uncertain. The nucleotide sequence is TGTGCCAGCAGGAAAGGCAGGGTGGGGTCCCTTAACACTGAAGCTTTCTTT. It is translated as CASRKGRVGSLNTEAFF.